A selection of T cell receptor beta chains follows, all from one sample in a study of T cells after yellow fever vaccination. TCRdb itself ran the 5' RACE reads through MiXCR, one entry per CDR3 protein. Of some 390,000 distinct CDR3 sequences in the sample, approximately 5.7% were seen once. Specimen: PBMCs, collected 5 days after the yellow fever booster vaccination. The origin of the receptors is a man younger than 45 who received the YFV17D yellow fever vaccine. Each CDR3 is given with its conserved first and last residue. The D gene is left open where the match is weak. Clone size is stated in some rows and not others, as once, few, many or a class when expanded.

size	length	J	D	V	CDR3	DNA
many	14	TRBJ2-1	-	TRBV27	CASSLFREHNEQFF	TGTGCCAGCAGTTTATTTCGGGAGCACAATGAGCAGTTCTTC
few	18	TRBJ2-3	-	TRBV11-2	CASSPARRGLREVRPAYF	TGTGCCAGCAGCCCCGCCCGCCGGGGGCTCAGAGAGGTTAGACCTGCGTATTTT
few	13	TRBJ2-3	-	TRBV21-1	CASLGAGADTQYF	TGTGCCAGCTTGGGAGCCGGCGCAGATACGCAGTATTTT
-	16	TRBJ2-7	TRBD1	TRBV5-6	CASSLDRGFRKYEQYF	TGTGCCAGCAGCTTGGACAGGGGGTTCAGGAAATACGAGCAGTACTTC
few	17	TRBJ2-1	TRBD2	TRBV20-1	CSAGAGLAGPTYNEQFF	TGCAGTGCTGGGGCGGGACTAGCGGGACCGACCTACAATGAGCAGTTCTTC
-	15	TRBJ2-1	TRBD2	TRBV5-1	CASMRLAGDYNEQFF	TGCGCCAGCATGCGGCTAGCGGGGGACTACAATGAGCAGTTCTTC
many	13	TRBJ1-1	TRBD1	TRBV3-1	CASSNRGNTEAFF	TGTGCCAGCAGCAACAGGGGGAACACTGAAGCTTTCTTT
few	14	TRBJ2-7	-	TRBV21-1	CASSITSGRAEQYF	TGTGCCAGCAGCATCACTAGCGGGAGGGCCGAGCAGTACTTC
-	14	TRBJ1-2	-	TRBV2	CASSELASRYGYTF	TGTGCCAGCAGTGAATTGGCCAGCCGCTATGGCTACACCTTC
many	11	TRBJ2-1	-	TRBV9	CASSTHNEQFF	TGTGCCAGCAGCACGCACAATGAGCAGTTCTTC
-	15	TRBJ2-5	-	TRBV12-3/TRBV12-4	CASSLSLIGRETQYF	TGTGCCAGCAGTTTATCCCTTATTGGAAGGGAGACCCAGTACTTC
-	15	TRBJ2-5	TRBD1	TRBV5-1	CASSLEWTGAETQYF	TGCGCCAGCAGCTTGGAGTGGACAGGCGCAGAGACCCAGTACTTC
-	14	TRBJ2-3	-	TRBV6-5	CASSYGTLEDTQYF	TGTGCCAGCAGTTATGGGACCCTGGAAGATACGCAGTATTTT
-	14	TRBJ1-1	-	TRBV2	CATPWGGTNTEAFF	TGTGCCACCCCCTGGGGGGGGACGAACACTGAAGCTTTCTTT
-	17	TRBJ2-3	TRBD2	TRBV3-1	CASSHLGLAGGPDTQYF	TGTGCCAGCAGCCACTTGGGACTAGCGGGAGGGCCAGACACGCAGTATTTT
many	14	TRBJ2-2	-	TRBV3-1	CASSYLTETGELFF	TGTGCCAGCAGCTACCTCACCGAAACCGGGGAGCTGTTTTTT
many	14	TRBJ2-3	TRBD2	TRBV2	CASKAREGTDTQYF	TGTGCCAGCAAAGCGCGGGAGGGCACAGATACGCAGTATTTT
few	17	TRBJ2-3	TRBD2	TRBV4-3	CASSQELASGSADTQYF	TGCGCCAGCAGCCAAGAATTGGCTAGCGGGAGTGCGGATACGCAGTATTTT
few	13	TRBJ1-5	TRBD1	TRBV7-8	CASSAGQGTPQHF	TGTGCCAGCAGCGCCGGACAGGGCACGCCCCAGCATTTT
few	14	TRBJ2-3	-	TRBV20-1	CSARESSAGDTQYF	TGCAGTGCTAGAGAGAGTAGCGCTGGTGATACGCAGTATTTT
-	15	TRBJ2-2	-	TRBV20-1	CSARDLRANTGELFF	TGCAGTGCTAGAGATCTCAGGGCGAACACCGGGGAGCTGTTTTTT
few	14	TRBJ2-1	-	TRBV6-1	CASSDAGDTDEQFF	TGTGCCAGCAGTGATGCAGGGGATACCGATGAGCAGTTCTTC
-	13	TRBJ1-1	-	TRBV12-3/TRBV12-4	CASSLAGSPEAFF	TGTGCCAGCAGTTTAGCGGGCTCCCCTGAAGCTTTCTTT
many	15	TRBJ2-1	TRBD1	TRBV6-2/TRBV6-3	CASRGQASSYNEQFF	TGTGCCAGCAGAGGACAGGCGAGCTCCTACAATGAGCAGTTCTTC
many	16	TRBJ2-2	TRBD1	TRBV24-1	CATSAPRGPNTGELFF	TGTGCCACCAGCGCACCCAGGGGGCCGAACACCGGGGAGCTGTTTTTT
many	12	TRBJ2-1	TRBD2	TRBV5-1	CASSATGGEQFF	TGCGCCAGCAGCGCCACCGGGGGGGAGCAGTTCTTC
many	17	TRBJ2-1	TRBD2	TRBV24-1	CATSAPSGTSGYNEQFF	TGTGCCACCAGTGCCCCAAGCGGGACTAGCGGGTACAATGAGCAGTTCTTC
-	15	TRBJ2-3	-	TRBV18	CASSRIGDRQDTQYF	TGTGCCAGCTCACGCATCGGGGATAGACAAGATACGCAGTATTTT
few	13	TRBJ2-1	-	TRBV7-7	CASSNTGTNEQFF	TGTGCTAGCAGCAACACAGGTACCAATGAGCAGTTCTTC